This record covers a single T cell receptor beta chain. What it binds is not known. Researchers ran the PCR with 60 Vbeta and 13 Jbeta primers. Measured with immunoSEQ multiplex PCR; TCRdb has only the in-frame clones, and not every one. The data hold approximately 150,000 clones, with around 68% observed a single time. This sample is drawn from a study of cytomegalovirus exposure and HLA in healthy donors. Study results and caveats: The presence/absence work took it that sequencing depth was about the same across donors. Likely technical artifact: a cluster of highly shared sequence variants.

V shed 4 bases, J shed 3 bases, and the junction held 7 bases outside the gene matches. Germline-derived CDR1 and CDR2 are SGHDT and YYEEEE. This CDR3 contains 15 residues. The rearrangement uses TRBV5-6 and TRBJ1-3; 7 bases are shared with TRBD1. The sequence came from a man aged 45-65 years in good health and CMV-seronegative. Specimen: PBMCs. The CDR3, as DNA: TGTGCCAGCAGCACCCGCCAGGGGGTTGGAAACACCATATATTTT. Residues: CASSTRQGVGNTIYF.